A single sample gave rise to the 28 T cell receptor beta chains below, sequenced in a study of T cells in Graves' hyperthyroidism and ophthalmopathy. RNA transcripts gave rise to amplified TCR beta CDR3 regions. TCR CDR3 underwent first-round RT-PCR with the HTBI primer set. TCRdb recomputed calls from the multiplex PCR reads with MiXCR, one row per CDR3 protein. The sample includes hundreds of thousands of distinct CDR3 sequences, around 20% of them seen just once. The sequenced sample consisted of blood. These receptor sequences come from a man younger than 45 with Graves' ophthalmopathy.

V and J are TRBV11-2 and TRBJ2-7; no clear D gene. Germline CDR1 and CDR2: SGHAT and FQNNGV. V lost 3 bases and J 0 bases, leaving 9 bases between the germline ends. The CDR3 covers 14 residues. CDR3 nucleotides: TGTGCCAGCAGCTTCGCACCCGTCTCCTACGAGCAGTACTTC. It codes for CASSFAPVSYEQYF.

In this sample, this clonotype turned up a few times. The V and J genes are TRBV20-1 and TRBJ1-5, with D hard to call. Germline CDR1 DFQATT, CDR2 SNEGSKA (reference sequence). There are 12 residues in the CDR3. V lost 1 base, J lost 6 bases, and 7 bases lay in between. CDR3 in amino acids: CSARAPGQPQHF. CDR3 sequence (DNA): TGCAGTGCTAGAGCTCCGGGTCAGCCCCAGCATTTT.

The CDR3 nucleotides read TGTGCCAGCAGTCGCTTTCCGGGACAGGATAAAGCTTTCTTT. It yields the protein CASSRFPGQDKAFF. V is TRBV28 and J is TRBJ1-1; 8 bases match TRBD1. V was pared by 5 bases and J by 9 bases, with 11 bases of the junction left unmatched. This CDR3 contains 14 residues. Germline assignment: CDR1 MDHEN and CDR2 SYDVKM.

There are many counts of this clonotype. The V call is TRBV7-2, the J call TRBJ2-1, with TRBD2 matching 8 bases. The CDR3 is 15 amino acids. After removal of 5 bases from V and 6 bases from J, the junction contained 9 bases not matched to a gene. CDR1 SGHTA and CDR2 FQGNSA come from the germline V gene. Here the CDR3 DNA reads TGTGCCAGCAGCACCTTAGCGGGAACCGGCAATGAGCAGTTCTTC. Its translation is CASSTLAGTGNEQFF. The variable domain in full, with the rest retrieved from reference TRBV7-2 and TRBJ2-1, is GAGVSQSPSNKVTEKGKDVELRCDPISGHTALYWYRQSLGQGLEFLIYFQGNSAPDKSGLPSDRFSAERTGGSVSTLTIQRTQQEDSAVYLCASSTLAGTGNEQFFGPGTRLTVL.

This sequence joins TRBV6-1 and TRBJ2-6; 10 bases agree with TRBD1. Germline V gives CDR1 MNHNS, CDR2 SASEGT. J lost 3 bases, V lost 4 bases, and 3 bases had no gene match. This CDR3 is 16 amino acids long. The CDR3 DNA is TGTGCCAGCAGTGCCGGACAGGGGGGTGGGGCCAACGTCCTGACTTTC. Its translation: CASSAGQGGGANVLTF.

This clonotype was counted ten times or more. The chain has TRBV11-2 and TRBJ2-2; the D gene is possibly TRBD2 (6 bases). Trimming removed 2 bases from V and 2 bases from J, with 9 bases in between. This CDR3 is built from 15 residues. Germline assignment: CDR1 SGHAT and CDR2 FQNNGV. This chain's CDR3 is CASSLMAGNTGELFF. Here the CDR3 DNA reads TGTGCCAGCAGCTTAATGGCGGGAAACACCGGGGAGCTGTTTTTT.

This clonotype has a count of ten or more. This chain uses TRBV12-3 or TRBV12-4 with TRBJ2-5, with 8 bases that match TRBD1. The CDR3 spans 14 residues. The junction had 7 bases not matched to a gene; V was cut back by 5 bases and J by 5 bases. This CDR3 reads CASSLDRGYETQYF. DNA of the CDR3: TGTGCCAGCAGTCTCGACAGGGGTTATGAGACCCAGTACTTC.

This clonotype has just a few counts. The chain uses TRBV4-1 and TRBJ1-2; 8 nucleotides line up with TRBD1. This CDR3 has 15 amino acids. V trimming: 1 base; J trimming: 5 bases; junction bases outside the gene matches: 6. Germline CDR1 and CDR2: MGHRA and YSYEKL. CDR3: CASSQGRTGKYGYTF. DNA for the CDR3: TGCGCCAGCAGCCAAGGACGGACAGGGAAGTATGGCTACACCTTC.

The chain has TRBV6-1 and TRBJ2-1; D ambiguous. Between the trimmed V and J ends, which lost 10 bases and 7 bases, there was a span of 11 bases. Germline CDR1 MNHNS, CDR2 SASEGT. This CDR3 is 11 amino acids long. In DNA, the CDR3 is TGTGCCACCCAAGGGTTGAATGAGCAGTTCTTC. As protein: CATQGLNEQFF.

This clonotype came up many times. V and J are TRBV12-3 or TRBV12-4 and TRBJ2-1; 8 bases map to TRBD2. The CDR3 runs to 15 residues. The trim removed 4 bases at V and 8 bases at J, leaving 10 bases unmatched. The CDR3 DNA reads TGTGCCAGCAGTTCCCCGAGCGGGAGTGTCGATGAGCAGTTCTTC. Translation gives CASSSPSGSVDEQFF.

This clonotype was recorded at least ten times. The chain joins TRBV12-3 or TRBV12-4 to TRBJ2-7; D possibly corresponds to TRBD1 (5 bases). This CDR3 contains 14 residues. The ends were cut back, 5 bases at V and 2 bases at J, with 13 bases in the middle. The CDR3 bases are TGTGCCAGCAGTACAAGACAGAGAGCCTACGAGCAGTACTTC. Amino acids: CASSTRQRAYEQYF.

The chain has TRBV5-1 and TRBJ2-2; 9 positions match TRBD1. CDR1 and CDR2 from the germline V gene are SGHRS and YFSETQ. Trimming at V came to 4 bases and at J to 2 bases, leaving 6 bases not matched to a gene. This CDR3 comprises 16 residues. The DNA for the CDR3 is TGCGCCAGCAGCGGCGGACAGGGGCCTAACACCGGGGAGCTGTTTTTT. Translation gives CASSGGQGPNTGELFF. The whole variable domain, filled in from reference TRBV5-1 and TRBJ2-2, reads KAGVTQTPRYLIKTRGQQVTLSCSPISGHRSVSWYQQTPGQGLQFLFEYFSETQRNKGNFPGRFSGRQFSNSRSEMNVSTLELGDSALYLCASSGGQGPNTGELFFGEGSRLTVL.

The CDR3, as DNA: TGTGCCAGCAGCCAAAATTGGGGCCTCAAGAACACCGGGGAGCTGTTTTTT. This translates into CASSQNWGLKNTGELFF. The gene calls are TRBV3-1 and TRBJ2-2; D possibly corresponds to TRBD1 (5 bases). The CDR3 consists of 17 residues. The V and J ends lost 2 bases and 1 base respectively, with 14 bases between them. Germline CDR1 LGHDT, CDR2 YNNKEL (reference sequence).

The chain has TRBV13 and TRBJ1-2; D is unresolved. CDR1 and CDR2 from the germline V gene are PRHDT and FYEKMQ (reference sequence). CDR3 length: 19 amino acids. The germline V and J ends were trimmed by 0 bases and 1 base, with 21 bases remaining between them. The CDR3 DNA reads TGTGCCAGCAGCTTAGGCCGACGGGTATGGTTTAGTAGTAACTATGGCTACACCTTC. Translated, it gives CASSLGRRVWFSSNYGYTF.

This chain uses TRBV15 with TRBJ1-1; no definite D call. This CDR3 has 12 residues. Trimming removed 3 bases from V and 1 base from J, with 3 bases in between. Germline V gene sequence: CDR1 LNHNV, CDR2 YYDKDF (reference sequence). CDR3 residues: CATSSQNTEAFF. CDR3 sequence (DNA): TGTGCCACCAGCAGCCAGAACACTGAAGCTTTCTTT.

This clonotype was counted ten times or more. The rearrangement links TRBV7-2 to TRBJ1-2, with TRBD1 matching 10 bases. Germline V lookup: CDR1 SGHTA, CDR2 FQGNSA. CDR3 length: 13 residues. Trimming took 5 bases from V and 6 from J; bases not matched to a gene: 3. CDR3 sequence reads: CASSPDRGHGYTF. The CDR3 region has the DNA TGTGCCAGCAGCCCAGACAGGGGGCATGGCTACACCTTC.

V usage is TRBV20-1 and J usage is TRBJ2-3; TRBD2 matches 8 bases. Germline CDR1 reads DFQATT; CDR2 reads SNEGSKA (reference sequence). Germline trimming cut 2 bases from V and 1 base from J; bases unmatched to any gene: 5. This CDR3 is built from 15 residues. CDR3 nucleotides: TGCAGTGCTAGAATTAGCGGGACCGGCACAGATACGCAGTATTTT. Encoded protein: CSARISGTGTDTQYF.

This clonotype was observed a handful of times. This chain links TRBV27 with TRBJ2-7; TRBD2 matches at 9 bases. The V gene's germline CDR1 is MNHEY and CDR2 SMNVEV (reference sequence). The V gene end was trimmed by 5 bases and the J gene end by 1 base; junction bases not matched to a gene: 3. The CDR3 has 14 residues. CDR3 DNA sequence: TGTGCCAGCAGTCAGCTAGCGGGGTCCTACGAGCAGTACTTC. Translated: CASSQLAGSYEQYF.

This clonotype was detected ten times or more. This chain connects TRBV2 to TRBJ2-7, with 10 bases matching TRBD1. The CDR3 contains 14 residues. Germline lookup yields CDR1 SNHLY and CDR2 FYNNEI. The ends lost 6 bases at V and 2 bases at J; junction bases unmatched: 4. As DNA, the CDR3 is TGTGCCAGCAGAGTCGGGACAGGGGCCTACGAGCAGTACTTC. Translated, it gives CASRVGTGAYEQYF.

In this sample, this clonotype turned up a few times. The CDR3 sequence is CASSYSPGRTDTQYF. CDR3 in DNA: TGTGCCAGCAGTTACTCCCCCGGCCGCACAGATACGCAGTATTTT. This sequence joins TRBV6-6 and TRBJ2-3, with D uncertain. Deletions cut 0 bases from V and 1 base from J, with 8 bases between. CDR1 and CDR2 (germline): MNHNY, SVGAGI (reference sequence). This CDR3 is built from 15 residues.

This clonotype has a count of ten or more. The chain has TRBV2 and TRBJ2-7, with D tentatively TRBD2 (5 bases). V was shortened by 3 bases and J by 5 bases, with 11 bases between the two germline ends. This CDR3 comprises 13 residues. Germline CDR1 SNHLY, CDR2 FYNNEI. CDR3 region: CASSDPSFNEQYF. The CDR3 bases are TGTGCCAGCAGTGATCCTAGCTTCAACGAGCAGTACTTC.

This clonotype was counted many times. The V gene is TRBV27, the J gene TRBJ1-2; TRBD1 agrees at 7 bases. Looked up from germline, CDR1 is MNHEY and CDR2 is SMNVEV (reference sequence). CDR3 length equals 13 residues. With 6 bases clipped from V and 4 bases from J, the junction kept 5 bases outside the gene matches. CDR3 sequence: CASRLNRGYGYTF. In nucleotides, the CDR3 is TGTGCCAGCAGACTAAACAGGGGCTATGGCTACACCTTC.

At least ten counts were recorded for this clonotype. V is TRBV18 and J is TRBJ1-1; no reliable D call. The ends were cut back, 3 bases at V and 1 base at J, with 6 bases in the middle. This CDR3 is 13 amino acids long. Per the germline V gene, CDR1 is KGHSH and CDR2 is LQKENI. CDR3: CASSPAANTEAFF. CDR3 in DNA: TGTGCCAGCTCACCCGCAGCGAACACTGAAGCTTTCTTT.

About this clonotype: Likely a read error: the CDR3 ends without its conserved phenylalanine or tryptophan. J is TRBJ2-2 and V is TRBV28, with D possibly being TRBD2 (5 bases). Trimming removed 6 bases from V and 1 base from J, with 12 bases in between. Germline-derived CDR1 and CDR2 are MDHEN and SYDVKM. This CDR3 has 15 amino acids. For the CDR3, the DNA is TGTGCCAGCAGGAGGGATAAATTGAACACCGGGGAGCTGTTTTCT. As protein: CASRRDKLNTGELFS.

This clonotype was picked up many times. The V and J genes are TRBV18 and TRBJ2-1; D is perhaps TRBD2 (5 bases). V lost 3 bases and J 6 bases, leaving 9 bases between the germline ends. This CDR3 is built from 13 residues. The germline gives CDR1 KGHSH, CDR2 LQKENI. Written as DNA, the CDR3 is TGTGCCAGCTCACCCAGTGCGGGCAATGAGCAGTTCTTC. Protein sequence: CASSPSAGNEQFF.

This clonotype was detected ten times or more. The chain carries TRBV28 and TRBJ2-3, with 8 bases fitting TRBD2. J gave up 4 bases and V 6 bases, and 9 bases lay outside the gene matches. There are 15 residues in the CDR3. CDR1 is MDHEN and CDR2 is SYDVKM in the germline V gene. CDR3: CASSHGLADSDTQYF. The CDR3 DNA follows: TGTGCCAGCAGCCACGGACTAGCAGATTCAGATACGCAGTATTTT.

This clonotype occurred a few times. The rearrangement uses TRBV7-9 and TRBJ2-7; D unclear. The V end was cut by 5 bases, the J end by 5 bases, with 13 bases between. This CDR3 region has 13 residues. CDR1 is SEHNR and CDR2 is FQNEAQ in the germline V gene (reference sequence). In nucleotides, the CDR3 is TGTGCCAGCAGCGCTCCGGCGCGGAACGAGCAGTACTTC. It translates to CASSAPARNEQYF.

This clonotype came up a few times. The chain combines TRBV30 with TRBJ1-1; D gene ambiguous. The CDR3 runs 14 residues. The germline CDR1 and CDR2 sequences are GTSNPN and SVGIG (reference sequence). The germline V and J ends were trimmed by 3 bases and 2 bases, with 13 bases remaining between them. For the CDR3, the DNA is TGTGCCTGGAGCGCGGGAGGTAGAAACACTGAAGCTTTCTTT. Amino acids: CAWSAGGRNTEAFF.